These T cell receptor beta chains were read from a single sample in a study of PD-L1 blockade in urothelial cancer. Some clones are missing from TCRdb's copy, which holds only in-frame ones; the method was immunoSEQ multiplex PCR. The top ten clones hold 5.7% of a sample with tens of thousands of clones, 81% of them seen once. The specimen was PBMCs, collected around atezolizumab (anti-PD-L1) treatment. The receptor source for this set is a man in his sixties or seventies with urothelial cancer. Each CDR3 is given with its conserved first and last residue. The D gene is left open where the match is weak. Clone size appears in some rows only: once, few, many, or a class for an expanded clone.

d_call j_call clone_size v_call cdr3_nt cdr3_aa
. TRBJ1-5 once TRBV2 TGTGCCAGCAAGTGGCAACCCGTTAGCAATCAGCCCCAGCATTTT CASKWQPVSNQPQHF
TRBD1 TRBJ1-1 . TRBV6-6 TGTGCCAGCAGGGACAAGGACAGGGACCGACGAGGAGCTTTCTTT CASRDKDRDRRGAFF
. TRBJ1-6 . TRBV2 TGTGCCAGCAGTGTTAGCAGGGGCAATTCACCCCTCCACTTT CASSVSRGNSPLHF
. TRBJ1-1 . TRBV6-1 TGTGCCAGCACGCCCCAGGGGTGGGACACTGAAGCTTTCTTT CASTPQGWDTEAFF
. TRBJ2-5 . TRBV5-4 TGTGCCAGCAGCTTGGCTGGAGACCAAGAGACCCAGTACTTC CASSLAGDQETQYF
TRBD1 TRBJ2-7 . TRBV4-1 TGCGCCAGCAGCCAAGTACAGGGGGCGTTATACGAGCAGTACTTC CASSQVQGALYEQYF
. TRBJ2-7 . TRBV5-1 TGCGCCAGCAGCGGAGGAGGGGGGGTAAGAGGCGAGCAGTACTTC CASSGGGGVRGEQYF
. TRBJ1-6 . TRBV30 TGTGCCTCAGGACGCGGGGATTCACCCCTCCACTTT CASGRGDSPLHF
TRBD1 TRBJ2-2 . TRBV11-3 TGTGCCAGCAGCTTAGGGGAGACAGGGACCGGGGAGCTGTTTTTT CASSLGETGTGELFF
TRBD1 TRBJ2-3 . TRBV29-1 TGCAGCTCGGATACAGGGGCGGGCACAGATACGCAGTATTTT CSSDTGAGTDTQYF
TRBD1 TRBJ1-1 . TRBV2 TGTGCCAGCCGGACAGGGCCCTTGGAAGCTTTCTTT CASRTGPLEAFF
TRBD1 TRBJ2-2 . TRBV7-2 TGTGCCAGCAGCTTAAAAGGGGGCGACACCGGGGAGCTGTTTTTT CASSLKGGDTGELFF
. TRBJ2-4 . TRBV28 TGTGCCAGCAGTACAGGATCTGTAGCCAAAAACATTCAGTACTTC CASSTGSVAKNIQYF
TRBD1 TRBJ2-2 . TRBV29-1 TGCAGCGTTTCCGGGACAGGGGGTGGCACCGGGGAGCTGTTTTTT CSVSGTGGGTGELFF
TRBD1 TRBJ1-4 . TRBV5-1 TGCGCCAGCAAAGGGGGGACAGGAAATGAAAAACTGTTTTTT CASKGGTGNEKLFF
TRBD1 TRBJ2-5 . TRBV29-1 TGCAGCGTTGAACCCCACAGGGGGGCCTTTGAGACCCAGTACTTC CSVEPHRGAFETQYF
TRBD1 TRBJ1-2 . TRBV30 TGTGCCTGGAGTGTACTGCGGACAGGGGGATCTGGCTACACCTTC CAWSVLRTGGSGYTF
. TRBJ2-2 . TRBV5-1 TGCGCCAGCAGCTTTGGGGCAGCTATGAACACCGGGGAGCTGTTTTTT CASSFGAAMNTGELFF
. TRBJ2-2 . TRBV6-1 TGTGCCAGCTCATGGGGGGGACAGGACCCGCTGTTTTTT CASSWGGQDPLFF
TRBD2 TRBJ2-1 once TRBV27 TGTGCCAGCAGTTTGGGGGGGACCTACAATGAGCAGTTCTTC CASSLGGTYNEQFF
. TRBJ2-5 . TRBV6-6 TGTGCCAGCAGTTATGTACAAGAGACCCAGTACTTC CASSYVQETQYF
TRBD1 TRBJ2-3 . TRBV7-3 TGTGCCAGCAGCCTTACAGGGGGCGGTGGAGATACGCAGTATTTT CASSLTGGGGDTQYF
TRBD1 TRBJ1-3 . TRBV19 TGTGCCAGTAGTACTGGGACAGGCGGTAACACCATATATTTT CASSTGTGGNTIYF
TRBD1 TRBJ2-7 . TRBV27 TGTGCCAGCAGTCCCGGCACAGGGGGAAGGTCCTACGAGCAGTACTTC CASSPGTGGRSYEQYF
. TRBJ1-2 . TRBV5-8 TGTGCCAGCAGCTTACATCACTATGGCTACACCTTC CASSLHHYGYTF
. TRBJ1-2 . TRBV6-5 TGTGCCAGCAGTTACGTTAGTTCCACCCTAGGGGGTGGCTACACCTTC CASSYVSSTLGGGYTF
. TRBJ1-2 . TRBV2 TGTGCCAGCAGTGGTAGCAATAACTATGGCTACACCTTC CASSGSNNYGYTF
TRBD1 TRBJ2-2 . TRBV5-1 TGCGCCAGCAGCTGGACAGGGATGGACACCGGGGAGCTGTTTTTT CASSWTGMDTGELFF
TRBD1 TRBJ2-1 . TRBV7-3 TGTGCCTGCAGCCTCCACCCCCAGGGGGCCTCCTACAATGAGCAGTTCTTC CACSLHPQGASYNEQFF
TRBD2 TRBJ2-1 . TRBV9 TGTGCCAGCAGCCCCGGACTAGCGGGAGGAGGTGAGCAGTTCTTC CASSPGLAGGGEQFF
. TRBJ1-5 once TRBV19 TGTGCCAGTACCAGGGATAGCAATCAGCCCCAGCATTTT CASTRDSNQPQHF
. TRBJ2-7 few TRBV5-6 TGTGCCAGCAGCTTGGCCAGGGGTTACGAGCAGTACTTC CASSLARGYEQYF
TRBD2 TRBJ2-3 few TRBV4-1 TGCGCCAGCAGCCAAGACCCCCAATCGGGGGGGATCACAGATACGCAGTATTTT CASSQDPQSGGITDTQYF
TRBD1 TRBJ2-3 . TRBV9 TGTGCCAGCAGCGTAAGAGGGACAGGGCCCCCAGATACGCAGTATTTT CASSVRGTGPPDTQYF
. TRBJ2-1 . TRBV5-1 TGCGCCAGCAGCCTTACTAGCCAAGGCCACAATGAGCAGTTCTTC CASSLTSQGHNEQFF
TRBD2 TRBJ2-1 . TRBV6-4 TGTGCCAGCAGTGACTCGGGACTAGCGGGAGTGGGAGGCAATGAGCAGTTCTTC CASSDSGLAGVGGNEQFF